A single sample is the source of the 9 T cell receptor beta chains below, sequenced in a study of T cells after yellow fever vaccination. A single record per CDR3 protein comes from TCRdb applying MiXCR to the 5' RACE reads. The table has a few hundred thousand distinct CDR3 sequences, under 7.5% seen once. The material sequenced was PBMCs, taken 5 days after the yellow fever booster vaccination. The receptors shown here come from a man aged 25 to 40 who received the YFV17D yellow fever vaccine.

This chain uses TRBV24-1 with TRBJ2-1, with TRBD1 matching over 8 bases. Losses at the gene ends were 3 bases for V and 0 bases for J; bases not matched to a gene: 3. Germline V gene lookup returns CDR1 KGHDR and CDR2 SFDVKD. The CDR3 covers 16 residues. This CDR3 reads CATSDRTGSSYNEQFF. In nucleotides, the CDR3 is TGTGCCACCAGTGATCGGACAGGGAGCTCCTACAATGAGCAGTTCTTC.

This clonotype was detected many times. J is TRBJ2-3 and V is TRBV7-2, with 12 bases aligning to TRBD2. CDR3 length: 17 amino acids. The V and J ends lost 3 bases and 0 bases, in that order; junction bases with no gene match: 4. CDR1 and CDR2 from the germline V gene are SGHTA and FQGNSA. CDR3 loop: CASSLWTSGASTDTQYF. Here the CDR3 DNA reads TGTGCCAGCAGCTTGTGGACTAGCGGGGCTAGCACAGATACGCAGTATTTT. Full variable domain (missing parts from reference TRBV7-2 and TRBJ2-3): GAGVSQSPSNKVTEKGKDVELRCDPISGHTALYWYRQSLGQGLEFLIYFQGNSAPDKSGLPSDRFSAERTGGSVSTLTIQRTQQEDSAVYLCASSLWTSGASTDTQYFGPGTRLTVL.

This clonotype was seen many times. The chain joins TRBV12-3 or TRBV12-4 to TRBJ2-2; D not certain. There are 11 residues in the CDR3. Trimming stripped 7 bases from V and 8 bases from J, with 8 bases between. CDR3 protein: CASTPTGELFF. The CDR3 DNA reads as TGTGCCAGCACCCCAACAGGGGAGCTGTTTTTT.

This clonotype was recorded at least ten times. J is TRBJ2-7 and V is TRBV28, with 9 nucleotides matching TRBD1. V dropped 8 bases and J dropped 6; count of bases not matched to a gene: 8. Germline CDR1 and CDR2: MDHEN and SYDVKM. CDR3 length: 13 amino acids. Written as DNA, the CDR3 is TGTGCCAGCGAGTCGGGACAGGGTGGCGAGCAGTACTTC. Amino acids: CASESGQGGEQYF.

This clonotype was detected only a few times. The rearrangement links TRBV20-1 to TRBJ2-5; TRBD1 might be the D (5 bases). With 0 bases removed from V and 5 bases from J, the gap between germline ends came to 16 bases. Germline values: CDR1 DFQATT, CDR2 SNEGSKA (reference sequence). This CDR3 is built from 15 residues. Here the CDR3 reads CSAREKGHIGETQYF. The CDR3 DNA reads as TGCAGTGCTAGAGAGAAAGGACACATAGGGGAGACCCAGTACTTC.

This clonotype was observed many times. CDR3 DNA sequence: TGTGCCAGCAACCCCACTAGCGGGAGGATCAATGAGCAGTTCTTC. Encoded protein: CASNPTSGRINEQFF. This rearrangement joins TRBV12-3 or TRBV12-4 to TRBJ2-1; the match to TRBD2 covers 12 bases. CDR3 size: 15 residues. J lost 6 bases, V lost 7 bases, and 7 bases had no gene match.

CDR3 sequence: CSAPGTSGSFDEQYF. DNA for the CDR3: TGCAGTGCCCCAGGAACTAGCGGGAGCTTCGACGAGCAGTACTTC. V usage is TRBV20-1 and J usage is TRBJ2-7; 11 bases agree with TRBD2. The CDR3 loop spans 15 amino acids. Germline CDR1 and CDR2: DFQATT and SNEGSKA (reference sequence). V lost 6 bases and J lost 5; bases outside the gene matches: 12.

This clonotype has only a few counts. The CDR3 loop is CASSQDPPFTSGIGVDTQYF. For the CDR3, the DNA is TGCGCCAGCAGCCAAGATCCCCCCTTTACTAGCGGGATTGGTGTGGATACGCAGTATTTT. V gene TRBV4-3 combines with J gene TRBJ2-3, with TRBD2 identical over 10 bases. J gave up 6 bases and V 0 bases, and 18 bases lay outside the gene matches. The CDR3 covers 20 residues. The germline gives CDR1 LGHNA, CDR2 YSLEER.

The sample holds a few counts of this clonotype. This chain uses TRBV5-6 with TRBJ2-7; D not certain. V lost 3 bases and J lost 7, with 17 bases in between. The V gene's germline CDR1 is SGHDT and CDR2 YYEEEE. The CDR3 contains 14 residues. In DNA form, the CDR3 reads TGTGCCAGCAGCTCCCGGATGGCTACCGATGAGCAGTACTTC. As protein: CASSSRMATDEQYF.